The 28 T cell receptor beta chains given below trace back to one sample, sequenced in a study of cytomegalovirus exposure and HLA in healthy donors. With 60 Vbeta and 13 Jbeta primers, the PCR was carried out. The protocol was immunoSEQ multiplex PCR, while the TCRdb copy is restricted to in-frame clones and leaves out a portion. Of about 190,000 clones in the sample, roughly three quarters were seen once. Sequenced: PBMCs. The source of these receptors is a woman in her fifties or sixties in good health and CMV-seronegative.

In this sample, this clone turned up a few times. The V gene is TRBV6-6, the J gene TRBJ2-4; TRBD2 might be the D (5 bases). Germline CDR1 MNHNY, CDR2 SVGAGI (reference sequence). The CDR3 has 13 residues. Trimming took 6 bases from V and 0 from J, leaving 6 bases between them. For the CDR3, the DNA is TGTGCCAGCAGGGAGGTAGCCAAAAACATTCAGTACTTC. This encodes CASREVAKNIQYF.

This clone appeared a few times. This chain links TRBV4-3 with TRBJ2-1; 11 nucleotides agree with TRBD2. The germline CDR1 and CDR2 sequences are LGHNA and YSLEER. CDR3 length equals 18 residues. Germline trimming cut 2 bases from V and 1 base from J; bases unmatched to any gene: 7. In nucleotides, the CDR3 is TGCGCCAGCAGCCAATACGTCGGGACTAGCGGTTCCTACAATGAGCAGTTCTTC. This translates into CASSQYVGTSGSYNEQFF.

The J gene is TRBJ2-5, the V gene TRBV18; tentatively, D is TRBD1 (6 bases). The CDR3 is made up of 16 amino acids. Trimming removed 3 bases from V and 5 bases from J, with 19 bases in between. Looked up from germline, CDR1 is KGHSH and CDR2 is LQKENI. The CDR3 loop reads CASSPQQGSSSETQYF. CDR3 sequence (DNA): TGTGCCAGCTCACCGCAACAGGGCTCTAGTTCGGAGACCCAGTACTTC.

The chain couples TRBV6-1 to TRBJ1-1; no clear D gene. The CDR3 spans 12 residues. The germline gives CDR1 MNHNS, CDR2 SASEGT. Trimming took off 6 bases at V and 0 bases at J, with 5 bases between the two ends. The CDR3 spells CASSPLNTEAFF. The CDR3, as DNA: TGTGCCAGCAGCCCATTGAACACTGAAGCTTTCTTT.

The rearrangement joins TRBV6-5 to TRBJ1-4; D gene uncertain. Trimming shortened V by 3 bases and J by 3 bases, and 14 bases separated the two germline ends. CDR1 is MNHEY and CDR2 is SVGAGI in the germline V gene. The CDR3 sequence is 16 residues long. This CDR3 reads CASSYYRGMANEKLFF. CDR3 sequence (DNA): TGTGCCAGCAGTTATTACCGGGGTATGGCTAATGAAAAACTGTTTTTT.

The chain joins TRBV9 to TRBJ2-5; D is perhaps TRBD1 (5 bases). The CDR3 is 13 amino acids. V was cut by 0 bases and J by 4 bases, with 7 bases left in between. Per germline, CDR1 SGDLS and CDR2 YYNGEE. The CDR3 DNA reads as TGTGCCAGCAGCGTAGGCAGGGTAGAGACCCAGTACTTC. This translates into CASSVGRVETQYF. Using reference TRBV9 and TRBJ2-5 for the parts outside the CDR3, the full variable domain is DSGVTQTPKHLITATGQRVTLRCSPRSGDLSVYWYQQSLDQGLQFLIQYYNGEERAKGNILERFSAQQFPDLHSELNLSSLELGDSALYFCASSVGRVETQYFGPGTRLLVL.

This sequence joins TRBV6-4 and TRBJ1-2, with 9 bases fitting TRBD1. With V trimmed by 6 bases and J by 1 base, 6 bases remained unmatched. The CDR3 totals 15 residues. The V gene's germline CDR1 is MRHNA and CDR2 SNTAGT. The CDR3 DNA reads as TGTGCCAGCAGGGGGACAGGGAAAGTTAACTATGGCTACACCTTC. Its protein is CASRGTGKVNYGYTF.

J is TRBJ1-1 and V is TRBV7-9; maybe TRBD1 (5 bases). The CDR3 is 17 residues long. V was shortened by 0 bases and J by 4 bases, with 18 bases between the two germline ends. From germline, CDR1 is SEHNR and CDR2 FQNEAQ (reference sequence). CDR3 in amino acids: CASSLANSGFGGTEAFF. CDR3 sequence (DNA): TGTGCCAGCAGCTTAGCGAATAGTGGGTTCGGGGGCACTGAAGCTTTCTTT.

The chain is built from TRBV28 and TRBJ1-2; TRBD1 aligns across 9 bases. Germline V gives CDR1 MDHEN, CDR2 SYDVKM. This CDR3 spans 15 amino acids. V lost 2 bases and J lost 4; bases outside the gene matches: 5. The CDR3 protein is CASSLGTGRTYGYTF. CDR3 nucleotide sequence: TGTGCCAGCAGTTTAGGGACAGGGAGAACCTATGGCTACACCTTC.

V usage is TRBV28 and J usage is TRBJ2-5, with 9 nucleotides matching TRBD1. The CDR3 totals 14 residues. The V and J ends lost 0 bases and 11 bases, in that order; junction bases with no gene match: 7. The germline gives CDR1 MDHEN, CDR2 SYDVKM. As DNA, the CDR3 is TGTGCCAGCAGTTTATGGGGACAGGGCGGTGAGCAGTACTTC. This gives the protein CASSLWGQGGEQYF. The full variable domain, completed using reference TRBV28 and TRBJ2-5, is DVKVTQSSRYLVKRTGEKVFLECVQDMDHENMFWYRQDPGLGLRLIYFSYDVKMKEKGDIPEGYSVSREKKERFSLILESASTNQTSMYLCASSLWGQGGEQYFGPGTRLLVL.

The chain employs TRBV23-1 and TRBJ2-2; the match to TRBD2 covers 9 bases. TRBV23-1 has ORF status, its function being uncertain. CDR3 length equals 21 residues. Trimming at V came to 7 bases and at J to 0 bases, leaving 21 bases not matched to a gene. CDR3 region: CASIHKPKPGLALTNTGELFF. The DNA of the CDR3 is TGCGCCAGCATTCATAAACCTAAACCGGGACTAGCCCTAACGAACACCGGGGAGCTGTTTTTT.

The genes are TRBV11-2 and TRBJ2-7, with a tentative D call TRBD2 (6 bases). Trimming removed 0 bases at V and 7 bases at J, with 13 bases between. The CDR3 is 14 residues long. CDR1 and CDR2 from the germline V gene are SGHAT and FQNNGV. As DNA, the CDR3 is TGTGCCAGCAGCTTAGAGCCTAGCGCGGGGGAGCAGTACTTC. Protein: CASSLEPSAGEQYF. The complete variable domain, with remaining parts taken from reference TRBV11-2 and TRBJ2-7, reads EAGVAQSPRYKIIEKRQSVAFWCNPISGHATLYWYQQILGQGPKLLIQFQNNGVVDDSQLPKDRFSAERLKGVDSTLKIQPAKLEDSAVYLCASSLEPSAGEQYFGPGTRLTVT.

The chain uses TRBV27 and TRBJ1-1; D is possibly TRBD1 (6 bases). The CDR3 has 14 amino acids. Per germline, CDR1 MNHEY and CDR2 SMNVEV (reference sequence). The V end lost 5 bases, the J end lost 1 base, and 11 bases lay between the germline ends. The CDR3 DNA is TGTGCCAGCAGTACAGGGCTGCGGAACACTGAAGCTTTCTTT. Amino acid sequence: CASSTGLRNTEAFF.

V is TRBV25-1 and J is TRBJ1-6; D possibly corresponds to TRBD1 (5 bases). The V gene's germline CDR1 is MGHDK and CDR2 SYGVNS. V was trimmed by 7 bases and J by 11 bases, leaving 18 bases between them. This CDR3 region has 14 residues. The CDR3 is CASKGGGGTAPLHF. The CDR3 bases are TGTGCCAGCAAGGGCGGGGGGGGGACGGCACCCCTCCACTTT.

The genes are TRBV7-9 and TRBJ2-1; 10 bases are a match to TRBD2. This CDR3 has 16 amino acids. The ends lost 5 bases at V and 7 bases at J; junction bases unmatched: 11. Germline V gives CDR1 SEHNR, CDR2 FQNEAQ (reference sequence). The CDR3 sequence is CASSAPGTSVRNEQFF. The CDR3 DNA reads as TGTGCCAGCAGCGCCCCCGGGACTAGCGTTAGGAATGAGCAGTTCTTC.

The chain has TRBV7-2 and TRBJ2-1; 9 bases align to TRBD2. CDR3 length: 18 amino acids. Germline V gives CDR1 SGHTA, CDR2 FQGNSA. The J segment lost 6 bases and the V segment lost 4 bases, leaving 16 bases of the junction unmatched. CDR3 sequence: CASSWGRSSGRGSNEQFF. For the CDR3, the DNA is TGTGCCAGCAGCTGGGGGAGGAGTAGCGGGAGAGGGTCCAATGAGCAGTTCTTC.

The CDR3 protein is CASSGQVGEQYF. The CDR3 DNA reads TGTGCCAGCAGTGGACAGGTGGGCGAGCAGTACTTC. V and J are TRBV7-9 and TRBJ2-7, with 7 bases identical to TRBD1. In germline, CDR1 is SEHNR, CDR2 FQNEAQ (reference sequence). The CDR3 runs to 12 residues. V shed 6 bases, J shed 6 bases, and the junction held 5 bases outside the gene matches.

This chain joins TRBV28 and TRBJ2-7, with D possibly matching TRBD1 (5 bases). This CDR3 has 13 amino acids. V lost 3 bases, J lost 1 base, and 7 bases lay in between. Germline loops: CDR1 MDHEN, CDR2 SYDVKM. The CDR3 sequence is CASSFSGSYEQYF. The CDR3, as DNA: TGTGCCAGCAGTTTCTCAGGGTCCTACGAGCAGTACTTC.

The CDR3 spells CASSVRFAAGQSYNEQFF. In DNA form, the CDR3 reads TGTGCCAGCAGCGTACGATTCGCAGCGGGGCAATCTTACAATGAGCAGTTCTTC. The V gene is TRBV9, the J gene TRBJ2-1, with TRBD2 matching over 7 bases. With V trimmed by 1 base and J by 4 bases, 14 bases remained unmatched. This CDR3 is built from 18 residues. Germline CDR1 reads SGDLS; CDR2 reads YYNGEE. Full variable domain (remainder filled in from reference TRBV9 and TRBJ2-1): DSGVTQTPKHLITATGQRVTLRCSPRSGDLSVYWYQQSLDQGLQFLIQYYNGEERAKGNILERFSAQQFPDLHSELNLSSLELGDSALYFCASSVRFAAGQSYNEQFFGPGTRLTVL.

The rearrangement joins TRBV19 to TRBJ2-2; 7 nucleotides match TRBD1. Germline CDR1 reads LNHDA; CDR2 reads SQIVND (reference sequence). The CDR3 extends over 16 amino acids. V was clipped by 7 bases and J by 0 bases; unmatched bases: 8. Here the CDR3 DNA reads TGTGCCAGTACCCCCTTCGGGACAGCGAACACCGGGGAGCTGTTTTTT. Translated: CASTPFGTANTGELFF.

This clone has just one count. The J gene is TRBJ1-5, the V gene TRBV6-5; D remains unclear. V lost 6 bases, J lost 4 bases, and 13 bases lay in between. Germline values: CDR1 MNHEY, CDR2 SVGAGI. CDR3 size: 14 residues. The CDR3 DNA reads TGTGCCAGCAGCCCCTCCCGAGGAAATCAGCCCCAGCATTTT. The encoded protein is CASSPSRGNQPQHF.

The rearrangement joins TRBV7-2 to TRBJ1-2; D is unresolved. V was trimmed by 3 bases and J by 4 bases, leaving 12 bases between them. The CDR3 covers 14 residues. Germline CDR1 is SGHTA and CDR2 is FQGNSA. In nucleotides, the CDR3 is TGTGCCAGCAGCTTTACACAGAGATCCTATGGCTACACCTTC. Residues: CASSFTQRSYGYTF.

The V and J genes are TRBV7-2 and TRBJ2-1; D not resolved. The CDR3 runs 11 residues. The V gene's germline CDR1 is SGHTA and CDR2 FQGNSA. V lost 5 bases to trimming and J lost 4 bases, with 3 bases between them. The CDR3 DNA reads as TGTGCCAGCAGCGTATACAATGAGCAGTTCTTC. Its protein is CASSVYNEQFF.

This rearrangement joins TRBV29-1 to TRBJ2-7; TRBD1 matches 7 bases. The CDR3 contains 14 residues. With 7 bases clipped from V and 3 bases from J, the junction kept 12 bases outside the gene matches. Germline-derived CDR1 and CDR2 are SQVTM and ANQGSEA. The CDR3 DNA sequence: TGCAGCGCCCGAGGTGGGCAGGGGGTCTACGAGCAGTACTTC. It yields the protein CSARGGQGVYEQYF.

This clone was seen only once. The J gene is TRBJ2-1, the V gene TRBV7-3, with 7 bases matching TRBD2. The junction had 6 bases not matched to a gene; V was cut back by 3 bases and J by 4 bases. Per germline, CDR1 SGHTA and CDR2 FQGTGA. This CDR3 contains 15 residues. CDR3 coding DNA: TGTGCCAGCAGCTTCGGCGGGAGTGGGTACAATGAGCAGTTCTTC. Amino acids: CASSFGGSGYNEQFF.

This chain joins TRBV5-1 and TRBJ1-1; no firm D call. CDR1 SGHRS and CDR2 YFSETQ come from the germline V gene. V was trimmed by 4 bases and J by 4 bases, leaving 14 bases between them. The CDR3 has 14 residues. The CDR3 DNA reads as TGCGCCAGCAGCCCCTCGATGGGGAGCACTGAAGCTTTCTTT. The encoded protein is CASSPSMGSTEAFF.

This clone was detected once. The chain couples TRBV6-6 to TRBJ1-2, with TRBD1 as a possible D gene (6 bases). Germline V gives CDR1 MNHNY, CDR2 SVGAGI (reference sequence). This CDR3 is 15 amino acids long. V lost 4 bases and J lost 5, with 17 bases in between. In nucleotides, the CDR3 is TGTGCCAGCAGTTTCTGGGGGGGGGCCCTATATGGCTACACCTTC. It is translated as CASSFWGGALYGYTF.

This clone was detected a few times. CDR3 protein: CASSYPGGEGGYTF. The CDR3 DNA follows: TGTGCCAGCAGTTACCCAGGGGGCGAGGGGGGCTACACCTTC. J is TRBJ1-2 and V is TRBV6-5; 8 bases match TRBD1. Germline-derived CDR1 and CDR2 are MNHEY and SVGAGI. Losses at the gene ends were 2 bases for V and 8 bases for J; bases not matched to a gene: 7. CDR3 length equals 14 residues.